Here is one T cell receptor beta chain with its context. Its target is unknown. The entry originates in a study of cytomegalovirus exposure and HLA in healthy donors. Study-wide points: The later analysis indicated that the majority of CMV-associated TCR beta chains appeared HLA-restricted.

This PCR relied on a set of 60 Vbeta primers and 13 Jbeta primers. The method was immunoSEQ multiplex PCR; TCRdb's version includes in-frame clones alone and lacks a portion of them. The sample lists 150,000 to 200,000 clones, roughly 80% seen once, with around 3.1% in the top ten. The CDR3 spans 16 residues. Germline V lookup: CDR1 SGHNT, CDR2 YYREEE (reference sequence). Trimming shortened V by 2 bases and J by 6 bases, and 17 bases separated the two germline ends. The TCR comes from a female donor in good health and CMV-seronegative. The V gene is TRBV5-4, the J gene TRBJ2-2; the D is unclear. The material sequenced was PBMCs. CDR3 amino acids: CASSFTLAYAAGELFF. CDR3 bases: TGTGCCAGCAGCTTCACTCTGGCCTACGCGGCCGGGGAGCTGTTTTTT. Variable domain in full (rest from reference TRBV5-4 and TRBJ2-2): ETGVTQSPTHLIKTRGQQVTLRCSSQSGHNTVSWYQQALGQGPQFIFQYYREEENGRGNFPPRFSGLQFPNYSSELNVNALELDDSALYLCASSFTLAYAAGELFFGEGSRLTVL.